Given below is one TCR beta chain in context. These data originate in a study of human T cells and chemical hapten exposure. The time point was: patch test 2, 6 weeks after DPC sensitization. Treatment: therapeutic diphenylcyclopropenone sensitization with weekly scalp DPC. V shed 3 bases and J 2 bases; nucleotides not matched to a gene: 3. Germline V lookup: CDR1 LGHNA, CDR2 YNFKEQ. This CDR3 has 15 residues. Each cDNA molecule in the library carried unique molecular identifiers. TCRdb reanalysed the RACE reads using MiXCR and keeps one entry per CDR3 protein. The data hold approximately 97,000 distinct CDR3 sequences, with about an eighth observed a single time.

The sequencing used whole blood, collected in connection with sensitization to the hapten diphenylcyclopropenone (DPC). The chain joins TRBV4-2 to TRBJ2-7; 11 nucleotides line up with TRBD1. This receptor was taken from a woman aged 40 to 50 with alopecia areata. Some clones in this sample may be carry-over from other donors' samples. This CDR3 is CASSQPGQGAYEQYF. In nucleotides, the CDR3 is TGTGCCAGCAGCCAGCCGGGACAGGGGGCCTACGAGCAGTACTTC.